This record concerns one TCR beta chain sequence. Its antigen is unknown. This sample stems from a study of T cell clonotyping in hematopoietic cell transplantation. Study findings and constraints: Pathologically expanded recipient clonotypes increased progressively from day 30 to day 180 as diversity fell. Graft donor and pretransplant recipient Inverse Simpson Index values predicted broader posttransplant TCR diversity. Few recipient clonotypes overlapped donors; over 95% were de novo at given depth. CD4 and CD8 repertoire contributions could not be separated without sorting.

CDR1 is SGHRS, CDR2 YFSETQ, per germline. This CDR3 is built from 18 residues. V gave up 0 bases and J gave up 2 bases; unmatched junction bases: 8. The assay was immunoSEQ multiplex PCR, and TCRdb's table has in-frame clones only and misses some. The sample yields approximately 15,000 clones, 85% to 90% seen once. This TCR came from a male patient between 55 and 70 years old who had an allogeneic stem cell transplant from a related donor, so the T cells may come from the graft donor. Some clones in this sample may be carry-over from other donors' samples. Sequenced here: PBMCs, sampled 100 days after allogeneic stem cell transplant. V and J are TRBV5-1 and TRBJ2-7, with TRBD2 identical over 13 bases. CDR3 DNA: TGCGCCAGCAGCTTGGGGAAAGGGACTAGCGGGGCGACCTACGAGCAGTACTTC. The encoded protein is CASSLGKGTSGATYEQYF.